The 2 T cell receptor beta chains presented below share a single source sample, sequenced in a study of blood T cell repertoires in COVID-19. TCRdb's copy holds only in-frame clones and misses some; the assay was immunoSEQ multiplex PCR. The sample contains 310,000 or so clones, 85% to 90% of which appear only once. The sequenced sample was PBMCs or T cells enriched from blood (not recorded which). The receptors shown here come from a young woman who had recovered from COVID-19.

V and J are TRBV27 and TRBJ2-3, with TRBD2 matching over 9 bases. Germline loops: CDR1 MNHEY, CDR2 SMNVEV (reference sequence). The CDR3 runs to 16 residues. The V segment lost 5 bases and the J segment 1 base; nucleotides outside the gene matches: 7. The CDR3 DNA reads TGTGCCAGCAGTCGGTCCATAGCGGGGGGCACAGATACGCAGTATTTT. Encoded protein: CASSRSIAGGTDTQYF.

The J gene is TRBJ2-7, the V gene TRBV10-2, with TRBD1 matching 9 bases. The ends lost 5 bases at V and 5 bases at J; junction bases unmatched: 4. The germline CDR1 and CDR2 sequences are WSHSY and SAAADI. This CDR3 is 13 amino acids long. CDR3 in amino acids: CASSLGQGNEQYF. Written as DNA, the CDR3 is TGCGCCAGCAGTTTGGGACAGGGAAACGAGCAGTACTTC.